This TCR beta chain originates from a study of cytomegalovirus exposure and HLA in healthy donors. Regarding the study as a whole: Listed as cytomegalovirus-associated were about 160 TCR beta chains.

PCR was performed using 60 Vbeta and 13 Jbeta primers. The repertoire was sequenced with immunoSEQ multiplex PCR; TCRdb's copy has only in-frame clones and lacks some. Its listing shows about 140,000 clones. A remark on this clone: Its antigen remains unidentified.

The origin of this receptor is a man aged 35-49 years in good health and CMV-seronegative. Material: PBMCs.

CDR3 residues: CAITGVGDEQYF. The CDR3, as DNA: TGTGCCATCACAGGGGTCGGGGACGAGCAGTACTTC. The chain joins TRBV10-3 to TRBJ2-7, with a weak D call TRBD1 (6 bases). Germline lookup yields CDR1 ENHRY and CDR2 SYGVKD. This CDR3 region has 12 residues. With 7 bases removed from V and 5 bases from J, the gap between germline ends came to 12 bases.